The T cell receptor (beta chain) under discussion was sequenced for a study of blood T cell repertoires in COVID-19. The wider study: COVID-19 samples collected from the United States, Italy and Spain covered acute and convalescent phases. T cells, B-cell-depleted T cells, or PBMCs provided the cDNA or gDNA that served as material.

V gave up 6 bases and J gave up 4 bases, with 9 bases separating them. CDR3 length: 12 amino acids. As handled by the study authors: The assay estimated nucleated cells by amplifying reference gene primers. The method was immunoSEQ multiplex PCR; TCRdb's version includes in-frame clones alone and lacks a portion of them. V, J and clone size are taken as reported in that table, and D and trimming were inferred from the DNA itself. The sample lists more than 95,000 clones, about 88% occurring once. This clonotype was sampled from a woman of 80 years or more with acute or convalescent COVID-19. The rearrangement links TRBV12-3 or TRBV12-4 to TRBJ1-2; D gene uncertain. The sample comprised peripheral blood. The CDR3 DNA follows: TGTGCCAGCAGAGACGAGGTCTATGGCTACACCTTC. It codes for CASRDEVYGYTF.